This T cell receptor (beta chain) came from a study of cytomegalovirus exposure and HLA in healthy donors. About the research overall: The study's early data release held approximately 91 million unique TCRs from HLA-typed donors. Study-level results: Researchers reported in a later analysis that a missense DCLRE1C variant was tied to TCR beta V- and J-gene trimming. In a later analysis, an Asian-associated ancestry cluster reportedly showed fewer N-insertions than the approximately 640-donor mean. CMV serostatus was the sole immune exposure information available.

The CDR3 totals 11 residues. Germline CDR1 is SQVTM and CDR2 is ANQGSEA. V lost 7 bases and J lost 5, with 12 bases in between. For this clone: What it recognizes is unknown.

The PCR ran on 60 Vbeta and 13 Jbeta primers. The repertoire was sequenced with immunoSEQ multiplex PCR; TCRdb's copy has only in-frame clones and lacks some. Here the sample spans about 150,000 clones, roughly 80% being singletons. The gene calls are TRBV29-1 and TRBJ2-7; tentative D call: TRBD1 (6 bases). Source material: PBMCs. The source is a man in his forties in good health and CMV-seropositive. The CDR3 sequence: CSAKGHHEQYF. The CDR3, as DNA: TGCAGCGCGAAGGGACACCACGAGCAGTACTTC.